A single sample gave rise to the 15 T cell receptor beta chains below, sequenced in a study of identical twins. One entry per CDR3 protein results from TCRdb running MiXCR on the 5' RACE reads. The repertoire has some 1,600,000 distinct CDR3 sequences, around a third of them found once; the top ten carry less than 0.35%. Sequenced: cord blood. The receptors come from a newborn girl in good health.

This clonotype was counted ten times or more. The chain couples TRBV10-3 to TRBJ1-2; tentative D call: TRBD1 (5 bases). This CDR3 has 13 residues. The germline gives CDR1 ENHRY, CDR2 SYGVKD. Trimming pared 3 bases from V and 2 bases from J, leaving 7 bases between. The CDR3 nucleotides read TGTGCCATCAGTGACGACAGAAACTATGGCTACACCTTC. Translation gives CAISDDRNYGYTF.

The chain combines TRBV20-1 with TRBJ2-3; D is possibly TRBD2 (5 bases). V shed 6 bases and J shed 6 bases, with 25 bases lying between them. CDR1 is DFQATT, CDR2 SNEGSKA, per germline (reference sequence). The CDR3 consists of 16 residues. CDR3 DNA: TGCAGTGCAACCCCGACTGTGCGGGTCGTAATGGATACGCAGTATTTT. This translates into CSATPTVRVVMDTQYF.

This clonotype has just a few counts. V gene TRBV6-1 combines with J gene TRBJ1-2, with D possibly matching TRBD1 (5 bases). V dropped 0 bases and J dropped 4 bases, with 18 bases sitting between them. CDR1 is MNHNS, CDR2 SASEGT, per germline. The CDR3 contains 17 residues. CDR3 amino acids: CASSEAPGPRRGYGYTF. In nucleotides, the CDR3 is TGTGCCAGCAGTGAAGCCCCAGGGCCCCGTCGAGGCTATGGCTACACCTTC.

The V call is TRBV6-6, the J call TRBJ1-1; TRBD1 is a possible D gene (5 bases). Germline V gene data show CDR1 as MNHNY and CDR2 as SVGAGI (reference sequence). The CDR3 runs 17 residues. Trimming took off 2 bases at V and 3 bases at J, with 19 bases between the two ends. In DNA form, the CDR3 reads TGTGCCAGCAGTTACCCAACTACAGGCGGGGTTTACACTGAAGCTTTCTTT. The encoded protein is CASSYPTTGGVYTEAFF.

The chain employs TRBV21-1 and TRBJ1-4; TRBD1, the table's D call, lacks a check against the DNA. TRBV21-1 is tagged as a pseudogene. The CDR3 is 16 residues long. Here the CDR3 DNA reads TGTGCCAGCAGCAAAGGAGCCGGGACCGGGAGGGAAAAACTGTTTTTT. This encodes CASSKGAGTGREKLFF.

This chain connects TRBV6-1 to TRBJ1-5; D is uncertain. V lost 3 bases and J 4 bases, leaving 10 bases between the germline ends. This CDR3 is built from 14 residues. Germline V gene data show CDR1 as MNHNS and CDR2 as SASEGT. This CDR3 is CASSEGNPNQPQHF. CDR3 nucleotides: TGTGCCAGCAGTGAGGGGAATCCTAATCAGCCCCAGCATTTT.

The chain carries TRBV19 and TRBJ2-3; 9 bases match TRBD2. The CDR3 sequence is 16 residues long. CDR1 and CDR2 from the germline V gene are LNHDA and SQIVND (reference sequence). V trimming: 3 bases; J trimming: 4 bases; junction bases outside the gene matches: 8. CDR3 sequence (DNA): TGTGCCAGTAGTATCCCCGGGACTAGCCCCTCAGATACGCAGTATTTT. It codes for CASSIPGTSPSDTQYF.

The gene calls are TRBV7-2 and TRBJ2-5; TRBD1 or TRBD2 may be the D gene (5 bases each). In germline, CDR1 is SGHTA, CDR2 FQGNSA. This CDR3 is built from 17 residues. Trimming stripped 2 bases from V and 11 bases from J, with 27 bases between. CDR3 nucleotide sequence: TGTGCCAGCAGCTTAACTCTAGGTGTTTTGAGGGGCCATGAGCAGTACTTC. As protein: CASSLTLGVLRGHEQYF.

This clonotype was detected only once. J is TRBJ1-2 and V is TRBV6-5; D ambiguous. Trimming left V 0 bases short and J 4 bases short, with 18 bases between. CDR3 length equals 17 residues. Germline CDR1 is MNHEY and CDR2 is SVGAGI. DNA for the CDR3: TGTGCCAGCAGTTACTCGAAAGACCGAGGATTTCTCTATGGCTACACCTTC. As protein: CASSYSKDRGFLYGYTF.

Only a few counts were recorded for this clonotype. Relative to the germline gene, one junction end is altered; a read error may explain this. CDR3 protein: CASSGGGNAEAFF. The CDR3 DNA reads as TGTGCCAGCAGCGGGGGAGGGAACGCTGAAGCTTTCTTT. V is TRBV2 and J is TRBJ1-1, with a weak D call TRBD1 (5 bases). In germline, CDR1 is SNHLY, CDR2 FYNNEI. The CDR3 runs to 13 residues.

This chain connects TRBV2 to TRBJ2-3, with a possible D match to TRBD1 (6 bases). CDR3 size: 16 residues. V was trimmed by 6 bases and J by 5 bases, leaving 21 bases between them. From germline, CDR1 is SNHLY and CDR2 FYNNEI. The CDR3 region is CASSRPQGFVGDTQYF. The DNA of the CDR3 is TGTGCCAGCAGCCGGCCACAGGGCTTCGTGGGAGATACGCAGTATTTT.

The CDR3 here is CASSQGVAGDREQFF. The CDR3 region has the DNA TGTGCCAGCAGCCAAGGAGTGGCGGGAGATCGGGAGCAGTTCTTC. The V call is TRBV3-1, the J call TRBJ2-1, with TRBD2 identical over 7 bases. The CDR3 is 15 amino acids. Trimming at V came to 1 base and at J to 10 bases, leaving 10 bases not matched to a gene. The germline gives CDR1 LGHDT, CDR2 YNNKEL (reference sequence).

The rearrangement joins TRBV20-1 to TRBJ2-7, with 7 bases fitting TRBD1. The CDR3 sequence is 15 residues long. Germline CDR1 reads DFQATT; CDR2 reads SNEGSKA (reference sequence). The trim removed 6 bases at V and 0 bases at J, leaving 11 bases unmatched. The CDR3 nucleotides read TGCAGTGCCGACGACCGGGACAGCACCTCCTACGAGCAGTACTTC. Translated, it gives CSADDRDSTSYEQYF.

This chain connects TRBV29-1 to TRBJ2-7, with D perhaps TRBD2 (7 bases). This CDR3 contains 13 residues. Trimming took off 7 bases at V and 0 bases at J, with 13 bases between the two ends. Germline loops: CDR1 SQVTM, CDR2 ANQGSEA. CDR3 protein: CSGLGGHSYEQYF. CDR3 bases: TGCAGCGGCCTCGGGGGGCACTCCTACGAGCAGTACTTC.

There are a few counts of this clonotype. This chain connects TRBV9 to TRBJ2-1; 11 nucleotides align to TRBD2. The germline CDR1 and CDR2 sequences are SGDLS and YYNGEE. The J segment lost 4 bases and the V segment lost 4 bases, leaving 7 bases of the junction unmatched. The CDR3 length is 16 residues. CDR3 region: CASSITLAGVYNEQFF. The CDR3, as DNA: TGTGCCAGCAGCATAACACTAGCGGGGGTGTACAATGAGCAGTTCTTC.